Below are 30 T cell receptor beta chains sequenced from a single sample in a study of human T cells and chemical hapten exposure. Library preparation tagged each individual cDNA molecule with a unique molecular identifier. TCRdb re-analysed the reads in MiXCR, keeping a single row per CDR3 protein. The sample consists of about 120,000 distinct CDR3 sequences, 8.5% to 9% of them appearing once. Unfractionated whole blood served as the source for total RNA extraction. Input material: whole blood. The receptors originated from a human donor in good health. Some clones in this sample may be carry-over from other donors' samples.

The rearrangement uses TRBV6-2 or TRBV6-3 and TRBJ2-7; a weak D match, TRBD1 (6 bases). Trimming pared 6 bases from V and 4 bases from J, leaving 16 bases between. The CDR3 extends over 14 amino acids. From germline, CDR1 is MNHEY and CDR2 SVGEGT. The DNA for the CDR3 is TGTGCCAGCAGCCGCACCGGGACACATTACGAGCAGTACTTC. Its translation is CASSRTGTHYEQYF.

This clonotype was found a few times. This rearrangement joins TRBV12-3 or TRBV12-4 to TRBJ2-1; 11 bases fit TRBD2. The CDR3 runs 15 residues. V lost 5 bases to trimming and J lost 8 bases; unmatched junction nucleotides: 8. In DNA form, the CDR3 reads TGTGCCAGCAGTCCCTTTAGCGGGAGGGTTCATGAGCAGTTCTTC. Translation gives CASSPFSGRVHEQFF.

This clonotype was seen a few times. The V call is TRBV5-4, the J call TRBJ2-5; either TRBD1 or TRBD2 may fit D (6 bases each). V lost 6 bases, J lost 6 bases, and 12 bases lay in between. Germline CDR1 SGHNT, CDR2 YYREEE (reference sequence). The CDR3 has 12 residues. The CDR3 DNA reads TGTGCCAGCATGGACGGGGGCAAGACCCAGTACTTC. Its translation: CASMDGGKTQYF.

The sample holds many counts of this clonotype. The rearrangement uses TRBV6-5 and TRBJ1-2; 8 bases match TRBD1. The germline V gene has CDR1 MNHEY and CDR2 SVGAGI. This CDR3 region has 15 residues. Trimming removed 6 bases from V and 0 bases from J; junction bases left unmatched: 6. In nucleotides, the CDR3 is TGTGCCAGCAGCTTTACAGGGGGGACTAACTATGGCTACACCTTC. It specifies CASSFTGGTNYGYTF.

The sample holds a few counts of this clonotype. The chain uses TRBV25-1 and TRBJ1-4, with D possibly matching TRBD1 (5 bases). Trimming pared 4 bases from V and 8 bases from J, leaving 14 bases between. Germline V gene data show CDR1 as MGHDK and CDR2 as SYGVNS. CDR3 size: 14 residues. The CDR3, as DNA: TGTGCCAGCAGTGTGGCAGGGCGAGGAGAAAAACTGTTTTTT. This encodes CASSVAGRGEKLFF.

This clonotype was detected only a few times. The rearrangement uses TRBV6-1 and TRBJ2-5, with D tentatively TRBD1 (6 bases). Germline CDR1 MNHNS, CDR2 SASEGT. The V end was cut by 10 bases, the J end by 1 base, with 13 bases between. CDR3 size: 13 residues. The CDR3 nucleotides are TGTGCCATACACCAGGGGCTCCAAGAGACCCAGTACTTC. Protein sequence: CAIHQGLQETQYF.

This clonotype has ten or more counts. The V gene is TRBV12-3 or TRBV12-4, the J gene TRBJ1-2; D gene uncertain. The CDR3 totals 13 residues. Between the trimmed V and J ends, which lost 3 bases and 4 bases, there was a span of 9 bases. CDR3 sequence: CASSFNPTYGYTF. CDR3 in DNA: TGTGCCAGCAGTTTCAACCCCACCTATGGCTACACCTTC.

This rearrangement joins TRBV29-1 to TRBJ2-3; no firm D call. This CDR3 has 15 residues. V lost 4 bases, J lost 0 bases, and 14 bases lay in between. The germline V gene encodes CDR1 SQVTM and CDR2 ANQGSEA. CDR3 sequence (DNA): TGCAGCGTTGTCCTGACAAGCACTAGCACAGATACGCAGTATTTT. Amino acids: CSVVLTSTSTDTQYF.

This clonotype was recorded many times. V is TRBV9 and J is TRBJ1-1; tentative D call: TRBD1 (6 bases). The V end was cut by 0 bases, the J end by 4 bases, with 10 bases between. From germline, CDR1 is SGDLS and CDR2 YYNGEE. The CDR3 spans 14 residues. The CDR3 loop is CASSVGGLSTEAFF. CDR3 sequence (DNA): TGTGCCAGCAGCGTAGGGGGGCTGAGCACTGAAGCTTTCTTT.

This clonotype has ten or more counts. The chain employs TRBV9 and TRBJ1-4, with D maybe TRBD1 (6 bases). V was shortened by 3 bases and J by 6 bases, with 21 bases between the two germline ends. CDR3 size: 17 residues. In germline, CDR1 is SGDLS, CDR2 YYNGEE. In nucleotides, the CDR3 is TGTGCCAGCAGCGAGGGGATCCGGGGGGGCGCCGATGAAAAACTGTTTTTT. Translation gives CASSEGIRGGADEKLFF.

This clonotype was detected only a few times. This chain connects TRBV20-1 to TRBJ1-2; 7 bases fit TRBD1. The CDR3 consists of 12 residues. Germline values: CDR1 DFQATT, CDR2 SNEGSKA (reference sequence). J gave up 6 bases and V 5 bases, and 6 bases lay outside the gene matches. CDR3 in DNA: TGCAGTGCTGGGAGGGGGCGGGATGGCTACACCTTC. The encoded protein is CSAGRGRDGYTF.

This clonotype turned up a few times. The rearrangement joins TRBV20-1 to TRBJ2-3; 8 bases are a match to TRBD2. The V segment lost 3 bases and the J segment 9 bases; nucleotides outside the gene matches: 20. Germline V CDR1 and CDR2: DFQATT, SNEGSKA (reference sequence). The CDR3 loop spans 17 amino acids. For the CDR3, the DNA is TGCAGTGCTAGGAGATCAATGTGGGAATCGGGACTAGGGACGCAGTATTTT. Protein: CSARRSMWESGLGTQYF.

This clonotype was picked up a small number of times. This chain joins TRBV20-1 and TRBJ2-3; D uncertain. V was cut by 0 bases and J by 2 bases, with 15 bases left in between. CDR1 and CDR2 from the germline V gene are DFQATT and SNEGSKA (reference sequence). CDR3 length: 16 residues. CDR3 in DNA: TGCAGTGCTAGAGATTTGAGGCTGGGATCCACAGATACGCAGTATTTT. It specifies CSARDLRLGSTDTQYF.

This clonotype was counted only a few times. This chain uses TRBV12-3 or TRBV12-4 with TRBJ1-2; unclear D gene. CDR3 size: 16 residues. V lost 1 base, J lost 3 bases, and 15 bases lay in between. CDR3 in amino acids: CASSLGMGSPYYGYTF. Here the CDR3 DNA reads TGTGCCAGCAGTTTAGGTATGGGGAGCCCCTACTATGGCTACACCTTC.

This clonotype was recorded a few times. This sequence joins TRBV29-1 and TRBJ2-1; D might be TRBD1 (6 bases). There are 16 residues in the CDR3. V was cut by 5 bases and J by 0 bases, with 17 bases left in between. CDR1 SQVTM and CDR2 ANQGSEA come from the germline V gene. The CDR3 sequence is CSVPLLSGVSYNEQFF. CDR3 sequence (DNA): TGCAGCGTTCCTCTACTCTCAGGGGTCTCCTACAATGAGCAGTTCTTC.

There are a few counts of this clonotype. The chain combines TRBV19 with TRBJ1-2; D ambiguous. From germline, CDR1 is LNHDA and CDR2 SQIVND (reference sequence). V was shortened by 5 bases and J by 6 bases, with 13 bases between the two germline ends. The length of the CDR3 is 13 residues. The CDR3 DNA is TGTGCCAGTAGTCCCATAGGGATTGATGGCTACACCTTC. It translates to CASSPIGIDGYTF.

The chain employs TRBV29-1 and TRBJ2-3; possibly TRBD1 or TRBD2 for D (5 bases each). This CDR3 region has 15 residues. With 4 bases removed from V and 5 bases from J, the gap between germline ends came to 19 bases. The V gene's germline CDR1 is SQVTM and CDR2 ANQGSEA. CDR3 amino acids: CSVAPPGAEGDTQYF. Written as DNA, the CDR3 is TGCAGCGTTGCTCCACCCGGGGCCGAGGGAGATACGCAGTATTTT.

A few counts support this clonotype. This chain joins TRBV12-3 or TRBV12-4 and TRBJ2-3; D call uncertain. CDR3 length: 16 amino acids. V dropped 2 bases and J dropped 4 bases, with 16 bases sitting between them. CDR3 loop: CASSLIRIVGSDTQYF. CDR3 in DNA: TGTGCCAGCAGTTTAATTCGAATTGTGGGCTCAGATACGCAGTATTTT.

V gene TRBV29-1 combines with J gene TRBJ2-3, with 11 bases identical to TRBD2. Looked up from germline, CDR1 is SQVTM and CDR2 is ANQGSEA. Unmatched junction bases numbered 3, after V lost 6 bases and J lost 4 bases. The CDR3 is 13 residues long. As DNA, the CDR3 is TGCAGCGTCGAGACTAGCGGGGCAGATACGCAGTATTTT. It translates to CSVETSGADTQYF.

This clonotype was seen ten or more times. V usage is TRBV18 and J usage is TRBJ1-1, with 8 bases lining up with TRBD1. V shed 4 bases, J shed 5 bases, and the junction held 6 bases outside the gene matches. The CDR3 has 14 residues. Germline CDR1 reads KGHSH; CDR2 reads LQKENI. The CDR3 DNA is TGTGCCAGCTCACAGGGACAGGCCAGAACTGAAGCTTTCTTT. It is translated as CASSQGQARTEAFF.

This chain uses TRBV4-1 with TRBJ1-1, with D tentatively TRBD1 (6 bases). The V end was cut by 0 bases, the J end by 5 bases, with 13 bases between. This CDR3 is 15 amino acids long. Germline CDR1 and CDR2: MGHRA and YSYEKL. The CDR3 loop is CASSQDSGVGTEAFF. DNA for the CDR3: TGCGCCAGCAGCCAAGATTCAGGGGTAGGAACTGAAGCTTTCTTT.

The chain links TRBV12-5 to TRBJ1-5; no reliable D call. Germline V lookup: CDR1 LGHNT, CDR2 FRNRAP. The CDR3 spans 15 residues. With 6 bases removed from V and 2 bases from J, the gap between germline ends came to 14 bases. The CDR3 spells CASGDWALGNQPQHF. CDR3 nucleotide sequence: TGTGCTAGTGGAGACTGGGCCCTGGGCAATCAGCCCCAGCATTTT.

This clonotype was observed a handful of times. The genes are TRBV5-6 and TRBJ2-7, with D possibly matching TRBD2 (6 bases). V was shortened by 0 bases and J by 3 bases, with 13 bases between the two germline ends. The germline gives CDR1 SGHDT, CDR2 YYEEEE. This CDR3 is 15 amino acids long. The CDR3 here is CASSLDPSGFYEQYF. DNA of the CDR3: TGTGCCAGCAGCTTGGATCCCAGCGGGTTCTACGAGCAGTACTTC.

The V and J genes are TRBV10-3 and TRBJ2-2, with 10 bases matching TRBD1. V was pared by 2 bases and J by 6 bases, with 21 bases of the junction left unmatched. This CDR3 has 21 residues. The germline V gene encodes CDR1 ENHRY and CDR2 SYGVKD. The CDR3 spells CAISEIPGTGASREGAGELFF. The CDR3 DNA reads as TGTGCCATCAGTGAGATTCCCGGGACAGGGGCCTCCCGGGAGGGGGCCGGGGAGCTGTTTTTT.

This chain connects TRBV9 to TRBJ2-1; 8 positions agree with TRBD1. V trimming: 4 bases; J trimming: 6 bases; junction bases outside the gene matches: 15. The CDR3 contains 17 residues. Germline values: CDR1 SGDLS, CDR2 YYNGEE. CDR3 protein: CASSSPRTGLSLNEQFF. In nucleotides, the CDR3 is TGTGCCAGCAGCTCTCCTCGGACAGGGCTCTCTCTCAATGAGCAGTTCTTC.

The gene calls are TRBV20-1 and TRBJ2-3, with D possibly being TRBD1 or TRBD2 (6 bases each). Germline V gives CDR1 DFQATT, CDR2 SNEGSKA (reference sequence). The CDR3 contains 16 residues. V was pared by 0 bases and J by 6 bases, with 19 bases between. CDR3: CSARDLIGGQRDTQYF. CDR3 sequence (DNA): TGCAGTGCTAGAGATCTCATCGGGGGCCAGCGGGATACGCAGTATTTT.

This rearrangement joins TRBV4-1 to TRBJ2-1, with D perhaps TRBD1 (6 bases). Germline V lookup: CDR1 MGHRA, CDR2 YSYEKL. The CDR3 contains 16 residues. The V gene lost 1 base and the J gene lost 6 bases, with 16 bases spanning the gap. The CDR3 DNA sequence: TGCGCCAGCAGCCAAGTGAGGGGTCTAGGGGGCAATGAGCAGTTCTTC. It translates to CASSQVRGLGGNEQFF.

A word on this clonotype: Possible read error: a much larger clone is one base away. The CDR3 spells CAISGADYNERFF. CDR3 coding DNA: TGTGCCATCAGTGGTGCGGACTACAATGAGCGGTTCTTC. This chain uses TRBV10-3 with TRBJ2-1; TRBD2 is a possible D gene (6 bases). This CDR3 has 13 amino acids. Germline V lookup: CDR1 ENHRY, CDR2 SYGVKD.

This clonotype appeared many times. The chain recombines TRBV28 with TRBJ1-2; D is possibly TRBD1 (5 bases). This CDR3 is 12 amino acids long. Trimming shortened V by 4 bases and J by 6 bases, and 9 bases separated the two germline ends. CDR1 and CDR2 from the germline V gene are MDHEN and SYDVKM. The CDR3 nucleotides are TGTGCCAGCAGTTGGCGGGGGAATGGCTACACCTTC. This translates into CASSWRGNGYTF.

This clonotype was observed many times. The chain recombines TRBV28 with TRBJ2-1; D is perhaps TRBD2 (5 bases). The ends were cut back, 7 bases at V and 0 bases at J, with 16 bases in the middle. The CDR3 is made up of 16 amino acids. Germline V lookup: CDR1 MDHEN, CDR2 SYDVKM. The CDR3, as DNA: TGTGCCAGCACCAAGACGTGGGAGACCTCCTACAATGAGCAGTTCTTC. Its translation is CASTKTWETSYNEQFF.